The rows below give T cell receptor beta chains drawn from one sample of a study of blood T cell repertoires in COVID-19. The assay was immunoSEQ multiplex PCR, and TCRdb's table has in-frame clones only and misses some. Altogether about 210,000 clones are present, around 80% being singletons, with the ten largest covering roughly a tenth. Sequencing was performed on peripheral blood. These TCRs come from a woman older than 75 with COVID-19, enrolled during active disease. The CDR3 runs from the conserved cysteine through the conserved F or W. The order of the fields is clone size, V gene, D gene, J gene, CDR3 protein, CDR3 DNA. The D gene is left open where the match is weak. The listing skips clone size in some rows; elsewhere it reads once, few, many or a size class.

>-|TRBV19|TRBD1|TRBJ1-1
CASAPWGQGAEAFF
TGTGCCAGTGCTCCCTGGGGACAGGGGGCTGAAGCTTTCTTT
>once|TRBV28|TRBD2|TRBJ2-2
CATLAGGYTGELFF
TGTGCCACCCTAGCGGGGGGCTACACCGGGGAGCTGTTTTTT
>few|TRBV18|-|TRBJ1-4
CASSSQGAHNEKLFF
TGTGCCAGCTCGTCCCAGGGTGCTCATAATGAAAAACTGTTTTTT
>-|TRBV6-5|TRBD1|TRBJ2-3
CASSIGQGTDTQYF
TGTGCCAGCAGTATCGGACAGGGCACAGATACGCAGTATTTT
>-|TRBV27|-|TRBJ1-1
CASSLRGARGTEAFF
TGTGCCAGCAGTTTACGGGGGGCGCGGGGCACTGAAGCTTTCTTT
>-|TRBV7-2|-|TRBJ1-2
CASSLWPEDIYGYTF
TGTGCCAGCAGCTTATGGCCTGAGGATATCTATGGCTACACCTTC
>-|TRBV13|-|TRBJ2-3
CASSLGGAGIDTQYF
TGTGCCAGCAGCTTAGGAGGGGCGGGGATCGATACGCAGTATTTT
>-|TRBV7-2|TRBD2|TRBJ2-2
CASSLGLAGNTGELFF
TGTGCCAGCTCCCTTGGGTTAGCGGGGAACACCGGGGAGCTGTTTTTT
>-|TRBV6-1|TRBD1|TRBJ1-2
CASSDLGQGLNYGYTF
TGTGCCAGCAGTGACCTAGGACAGGGTTTGAACTATGGCTACACCTTC
>-|TRBV19|-|TRBJ1-2
CASSSGAGASYGYTF
TGTGCCAGTAGTAGTGGCGCGGGGGCGTCCTATGGCTACACCTTC
>-|TRBV28|-|TRBJ1-2
CASSPTGPAYGYTF
TGTGCCAGCAGCCCAACAGGCCCAGCCTATGGCTACACCTTC
>-|TRBV10-3|TRBD2|TRBJ2-7
CAISEFGGGYEQYF
TGTGCCATCAGTGAGTTCGGCGGGGGGTACGAGCAGTACTTC
>-|TRBV4-3|-|TRBJ2-3
CASSQDLTGGGTDTQYF
TGCGCCAGCAGCCAAGATCTGACGGGGGGCGGCACAGATACGCAGTATTTT
>-|TRBV28|-|TRBJ1-4
CASSFLAGGGPHEKLFF
TGTGCCAGCAGTTTTCTCGCCGGCGGGGGTCCGCATGAAAAACTGTTTTTT
>-|TRBV20-1|-|TRBJ2-3
CSASDRDTQYF
TGCAGTGCTTCGGACAGAGATACGCAGTATTTT
>-|TRBV4-1|-|TRBJ1-1
CASSPAGLGTEAFF
TGCGCCAGCAGCCCGGCAGGGTTGGGCACTGAAGCTTTCTTT
>-|TRBV6-6|TRBD2|TRBJ2-3
CASSYGGLGNTDTQYF
TGTGCCAGCAGTTACGGTGGACTAGGAAACACAGATACGCAGTATTTT
>many|TRBV4-1|-|TRBJ1-5
CASSQDLQTPRRDNQPQHF
TGCGCCAGCAGCCAAGACCTTCAGACCCCTAGGCGAGACAATCAGCCCCAGCATTTT
>-|TRBV6-2/TRBV6-3|TRBD1|TRBJ1-5
CASSYGTGLGNQPQHF
TGTGCCAGCAGTTACGGGACAGGGCTAGGCAATCAGCCCCAGCATTTT
>-|TRBV7-9|TRBD2|TRBJ2-5
CASSKRTSGQETQYF
TGTGCCAGCAGCAAGCGGACTAGCGGACAAGAGACCCAGTACTTC
>-|TRBV11-2|TRBD1|TRBJ2-5
CASGKWPGGPETQYF
TGTGCCAGCGGAAAATGGCCAGGGGGCCCGGAGACCCAGTACTTC
>-|TRBV12-3/TRBV12-4|-|TRBJ1-2
CASSKESVGYTF
TGTGCCAGCAGCAAGGAGAGTGTTGGCTACACCTTC
>once|TRBV30|-|TRBJ2-4
CAWSVLRGAGNIQYF
TGTGCCTGGAGTGTACTTCGGGGAGCGGGAAACATTCAGTACTTC
>-|TRBV2|TRBD1|TRBJ1-3
CASTVQGARTIYF
TGTGCCAGCACCGTACAGGGGGCAAGGACCATATATTTT
>-|TRBV5-1|TRBD2|TRBJ2-3
CASSRSSGASTDTQYF
TGCGCCAGCAGCCGATCTAGCGGGGCCTCCACAGATACGCAGTATTTT
>-|TRBV7-9|TRBD1|TRBJ2-7
CASSLPGQGKREQYF
TGTGCCAGCAGCTTACCCGGACAGGGGAAGCGCGAGCAGTACTTC
>-|TRBV16|TRBD1|TRBJ1-1
CASSPSRDRETEAFF
TGTGCCAGCAGCCCATCCCGGGACAGGGAGACTGAAGCTTTCTTT
>-|TRBV4-3|TRBD1|TRBJ1-4
CASSQDQGAGDEKLFF
TGCGCCAGCAGCCAAGATCAGGGGGCTGGGGATGAAAAACTGTTTTTT
>-|TRBV27|TRBD2|TRBJ2-1
CASKGLAGNNEQFF
TGTGCCAGCAAAGGGCTAGCGGGGAACAATGAGCAGTTCTTC
>-|TRBV11-2|-|TRBJ1-4
CASRRGQSNEKLFF
TGTGCCAGCAGGCGCGGGCAGAGTAATGAAAAACTGTTTTTT
>once|TRBV6-5|-|TRBJ1-5
CASSTLTGINQPQHF
TGTGCCAGCAGTACACTTACAGGGATCAATCAGCCCCAGCATTTT
>-|TRBV7-3|TRBD1|TRBJ1-2
CASSLNPGTGSGYTF
TGTGCCAGCAGCTTAAATCCCGGGACAGGGAGTGGCTACACCTTC
>-|TRBV19|TRBD1|TRBJ2-2
CASSVDRGRRVTGELFF
TGTGCCAGTAGTGTGGACAGGGGGCGAAGGGTTACCGGGGAGCTGTTTTTT
>-|TRBV5-1|-|TRBJ2-5
CASSLGRRERWEETQYF
TGCGCCAGCAGCTTGGGCCGGAGGGAGAGATGGGAAGAGACCCAGTACTTC
>-|TRBV9|-|TRBJ1-1
CASSVLADRTEAFF
TGTGCCAGCAGCGTATTGGCGGATAGGACTGAAGCTTTCTTT
>-|TRBV5-1|TRBD1|TRBJ1-6
CASSAGQGVSSPLHF
TGCGCCAGCAGCGCGGGACAGGGTGTAAGCTCACCCCTCCACTTT
>once|TRBV10-3|TRBD1|TRBJ1-1
CAISDRGSLTEAFF
TGTGCCATCAGTGACAGGGGGTCTCTCACTGAAGCTTTCTTT
>-|TRBV29-1|-|TRBJ1-1
CSVVPRNTEAFF
TGCAGCGTTGTTCCCAGGAACACTGAAGCTTTCTTT
>-|TRBV7-9|TRBD2|TRBJ2-2
CASSPPPGLGRTGELFF
TGTGCCAGCAGCCCACCGCCGGGACTAGGAAGGACCGGGGAGCTGTTTTTT
>-|TRBV2|-|TRBJ2-4
CASSPFSF
TGTGCCAGCAGTCCCTTTAGCTTC
>-|TRBV7-2|TRBD1|TRBJ1-1
CASSLVAGGLNTEAFF
TGTGCCAGCAGCTTAGTGGCAGGGGGCCTGAACACTGAAGCTTTCTTT
>-|TRBV1|-|TRBJ2-7
CTSSRAGPSYYEQYF
TGCACCAGCAGCCGGGCGGGACCTTCTTACTACGAGCAGTACTTC
>-|TRBV6-6|TRBD1|TRBJ1-5
CASSWGQGVNQPQHF
TGTGCCAGCAGTTGGGGACAGGGGGTCAATCAGCCCCAGCATTTT
>-|TRBV6-4|TRBD1|TRBJ2-1
CATSRSWDSQNNEQFF
TGTGCCACCAGCCGAAGTTGGGACAGCCAAAACAATGAGCAGTTCTTC
>-|TRBV11-2|-|TRBJ2-3
CASSLGLKGGTDTQYF
TGTGCCAGCAGCTTAGGCTTGAAGGGGGGCACAGATACGCAGTATTTT
>-|TRBV5-1|TRBD2|TRBJ2-3
CASSPAGGVIDTQYF
TGCGCCAGCAGCCCGGCCGGGGGGGTAATAGATACGCAGTATTTT
>-|TRBV7-8|-|TRBJ1-1
CASSLGQSMNTEAFF
TGTGCCAGCAGCTTAGGGCAGTCCATGAACACTGAAGCTTTCTTT
>-|TRBV14|-|TRBJ1-2
CASSQDRLGYTF
TGTGCCAGCAGCCAAGATAGACTTGGCTACACCTTC
>-|TRBV27|TRBD1|TRBJ1-6
CASTPRQGRSPLHF
TGTGCCAGCACCCCTCGACAGGGGAGGTCACCCCTCCACTTT
>-|TRBV6-2/TRBV6-3|-|TRBJ2-2
CASSYPLELGGAGTGELFF
TGTGCCAGCAGTTACCCCCTCGAGTTGGGGGGGGCAGGGACCGGGGAGCTGTTTTTT
>-|TRBV12-3/TRBV12-4|-|TRBJ1-1
CASSPQQNTEAFF
TGTGCCAGCAGCCCACAGCAGAACACTGAAGCTTTCTTT
>-|TRBV5-1|-|TRBJ1-1
CASSEPNTEAFF
TGCGCCAGCAGCGAGCCAAACACTGAAGCTTTCTTT
>-|TRBV27|TRBD2|TRBJ2-1
CASSSAGSGVYNEQFF
TGTGCCAGCAGTTCCGCCGGTAGCGGGGTATACAATGAGCAGTTCTTC
>once|TRBV19|-|TRBJ1-5
CASHLIGGRQSNQPQHF
TGTGCCAGCCATTTGATCGGGGGTCGACAATCCAATCAGCCCCAGCATTTT
>-|TRBV29-1|TRBD1|TRBJ1-1
CSVKPGGNTEAFF
TGCAGCGTTAAACCAGGGGGCAACACTGAAGCTTTCTTT
>-|TRBV10-1|TRBD2|TRBJ2-1
CASSGIPERGVLFF
TGCGCCAGCAGTGGGATCCCCGAACGGGGGGTCCTGTTCTTC
>-|TRBV10-3|-|TRBJ1-6
CAIRGLRGNSPLHF
TGTGCCATCAGGGGTCTTCGGGGTAATTCACCCCTCCACTTT
>-|TRBV25-1|TRBD1|TRBJ1-6
CASMGQNNSPLHF
TGTGCCAGCATGGGACAGAATAATTCACCCCTCCACTTT
>-|TRBV7-2|TRBD2|TRBJ2-5
CASRGLAGGLETQYF
TGTGCCAGCAGGGGACTAGCGGGGGGGCTGGAGACCCAGTACTTC
>-|TRBV9|TRBD1|TRBJ1-1
CASSVGPGGSMNTEAFF
TGTGCCAGCAGCGTAGGTCCAGGGGGCTCCATGAACACTGAAGCTTTCTTT